Listed below are T cell receptor beta chains from one sample, sequenced in a study of CD8 T cells in Susac syndrome. TCRdb redid the calling of the immunoSEQ multiplex PCR reads with MiXCR, one entry per CDR3 protein. The sample lists about 280,000 distinct CDR3 sequences, 80% to 90% seen once, with over 0.09% in the top ten. The sample taken for sequencing was CD8+ T cells from PBMCs. The receptors shown here come from a human donor with multiple sclerosis. CDR3s include the opening cysteine and the closing phenylalanine or tryptophan. D genes are given only for firm matches. The listing skips clone size in some rows; elsewhere it reads once, few, many or a size class.

>TRBV28|-|-|TRBJ2-1|15
TGTGCCAGCAAGACAGCGGGTTTCTCCTACAATGAGCAGTTCTTC
CASKTAGFSYNEQFF
>TRBV27|-|-|TRBJ1-5|12
TGTGCCAGCGGATGGGGCAATCAGCCCCAGCATTTT
CASGWGNQPQHF
>TRBV27|once|TRBD2|TRBJ2-5|15
TGTGCCAGCAGTTTGTATCTCGGACTAGAAGAGACCCAGTACTTC
CASSLYLGLEETQYF
>TRBV29-1|-|-|TRBJ1-1|11
TGCAGCGTTTCCCCGGGGGTTGGCGCTTTCTTT
CSVSPGVGAFF
>TRBV5-4|-|TRBD2|TRBJ2-7|15
TGTGCCAGCAGCTTGAGGCGGGAGTTCTCCTACGAGCAGTACTTC
CASSLRREFSYEQYF
>TRBV5-6|-|-|TRBJ2-2|13
TGTGCCAGCAGCTTGACCGTCGCCGGGGAGCTGTTTTTT
CASSLTVAGELFF
>TRBV5-1|-|TRBD2|TRBJ2-1|16
TGCGCCAGCAGCTTGTGGACTAGCGGAGACTACAATGAGCAGTTCTTC
CASSLWTSGDYNEQFF
>TRBV27|-|-|TRBJ1-6|15
TGTGCCAGCAGTTCAACTGCGGGGACAAATTCACCCCTCCACTTT
CASSSTAGTNSPLHF
>TRBV6-1|-|TRBD1|TRBJ1-1|14
TGTGCCAGCAGCCCGGGACAGGGTCTTCTGTTTGCTTTCTTT
CASSPGQGLLFAFF
>TRBV28|-|-|TRBJ1-2|21
TGTGCCAGCAGTTTATCGCGAACGTCCCGGGCCCAACCCGAGACCAACTATGGCTACACCTTC
CASSLSRTSRAQPETNYGYTF
>TRBV6-1|-|-|TRBJ2-7|11
TGTGCCAGCACTCAGGGGTACGAGCAGTACTTC
CASTQGYEQYF
>TRBV30|-|TRBD1|TRBJ1-2|13
TGTGCCTGGAGCACAGGGGGAGCCTATGGCTACACCTTC
CAWSTGGAYGYTF
>TRBV5-5|-|TRBD1|TRBJ2-2|14
TGTGCCAGCAGCTCACTCGGGGACAGCGGGGAGCTGTTTTTT
CASSSLGDSGELFF
>TRBV20-1|-|TRBD2|TRBJ2-3|18
TGCAGTGCTGGACGAATCATAGCGGGGGACATTAGCACAGATACGCAGTATTTT
CSAGRIIAGDISTDTQYF
>TRBV27|once|TRBD2|TRBJ2-2|15
TGTGCCAGCAGTCGAGCGGGAGCTCTGGTCGGGGAGCTGTTTTTT
CASSRAGALVGELFF
>TRBV19|-|-|TRBJ1-1|12
TGTGCCAGTAGTATGGGCCGGACTGAAGCTTTCTTT
CASSMGRTEAFF
>TRBV27|-|-|TRBJ2-1|12
TGTGCCAGCAGTTACTATGGGTATGAGCAGTTCTTC
CASSYYGYEQFF
>TRBV6-4|-|-|TRBJ2-2|15
TGTGCCAGCAGTCCGGGACCCTGGGGTTCCGGGGAGCTGTTTTTT
CASSPGPWGSGELFF
>TRBV5-6|-|-|TRBJ2-7|14
TGTGCCAGCAGCTCACCTACGGTGTACTACGAGCAGTACTTC
CASSSPTVYYEQYF
>TRBV25-1|-|-|TRBJ2-3|14
TGTGCCAGCAGTGATTGGCGGGGCGCAGATACGCAGTATTTT
CASSDWRGADTQYF
>TRBV30|-|-|TRBJ2-2|12
TGTGCCTGGAGTGGGATGACCGGGGAGCTGTTTTTT
CAWSGMTGELFF
>TRBV27|-|TRBD2|TRBJ2-2|15
TGTGCCAGCACCACTAGGGAGGGCCAAAACGGGGAGCTGTTTTTT
CASTTREGQNGELFF
>TRBV27|-|TRBD1|TRBJ1-6|15
TGTGCCAGCAGCCCCGGGGAGGGGGCTAATTCACCCCTCCACTTT
CASSPGEGANSPLHF
>TRBV19|-|-|TRBJ2-1|15
TGTGCCAGTACCCTTGCGGCGGGTCCCTACAATGAGCAGTTCTTC
CASTLAAGPYNEQFF
>TRBV19|few|-|TRBJ1-1|13
TGTGCCAGTAGTATTCCACCTCCTAATGAAGCTTTCTTT
CASSIPPPNEAFF
>TRBV28|-|-|TRBJ1-1|12
TGTGCCAGCAGTTTATTCAGAGGAGAAGCTTTCTTT
CASSLFRGEAFF
>TRBV28|-|TRBD1|TRBJ2-5|15
TGTGCCAGCAGTCGGGCCCGGACAGGGGAAGAGACCCAGTACTTC
CASSRARTGEETQYF
>TRBV27|-|-|TRBJ1-1|11
TGTGCCAGCATGTCAGGGACTGAAGCTTTCTTT
CASMSGTEAFF
>TRBV5-1|-|-|TRBJ2-5|13
TGCGCCAGCAGTCGGTGGTCTCAAGAGACCCAGTACTTC
CASSRWSQETQYF
>TRBV9|-|-|TRBJ2-1|12
TGTGCCAGCAGCGGGGAAAGGGTTGAGCAGTTCTTC
CASSGERVEQFF
>TRBV6-6|-|-|TRBJ1-1|12
TGTGCCAGCAGTTACTCAGTCTTTGAAGCTTTCTTT
CASSYSVFEAFF
>TRBV6-5|-|TRBD2|TRBJ2-1|13
TGTGCCAGCAAAACTAGCGCCCACAATGAGCAGTTCTTC
CASKTSAHNEQFF
>TRBV30|-|TRBD1|TRBJ1-5|17
TGTGCCTGGAGTCCCCTTAGGGGGCGGGGGAGCAATCAGCCCCAGCATTTT
CAWSPLRGRGSNQPQHF
>TRBV14|once|-|TRBJ2-7|13
TGTGCCAGCAGCCAAGCGAGCTCCTACGAGCAGTACTTC
CASSQASSYEQYF
>TRBV7-9|-|TRBD1|TRBJ1-1|14
TGTGCCAGCAGCTTAGCGGGACAGGGCGGAGAAGCTTTCTTT
CASSLAGQGGEAFF
>TRBV12-3/TRBV12-4|-|TRBD2|TRBJ2-2|19
TGTGCCAGCATCCCTGCGAGGGACTTACGGACTAGCGGCACCGGGGAGCTGTTTTTT
CASIPARDLRTSGTGELFF
>TRBV7-9|-|-|TRBJ1-2|10
TGTGCCAGCAGCCAGACCGGCTACACCTTC
CASSQTGYTF
>TRBV9|-|TRBD2|TRBJ2-1|16
TGTGCCAGCAGCGTAGAAAGTCTAGCGGGAAGGGGTGAGCAGTTCTTC
CASSVESLAGRGEQFF
>TRBV11-2|-|TRBD2|TRBJ2-3|15
TGTGCCAGCAGCTCACTAGCGGGAGGACAAGATACGCAGTATTTT
CASSSLAGGQDTQYF